Listed below are T cell receptor beta chains from one sample, sequenced in a study of CD8+ T cells in alopecia areata. Using immunoSEQ multiplex PCR, the repertoire was profiled, and TCRdb retains in-frame clones only, with some absent. The sample consists of fewer than 250,000 clones, approximately 52% of them appearing once. The sequenced sample was CD4+ T cells sorted from blood, obtained at week 0. The source of these receptors is a human donor with alopecia areata. CDR3s include the opening cysteine and the closing phenylalanine or tryptophan. The D gene is left open where the match is weak. Rows give clone size only sometimes, using once, few, many, or a class for an expanded clone.

D: TRBD1
size: NA
V: TRBV2
J: TRBJ2-2
DNA: TGTGCCAGCACCGGACAGGGGGCTGGCGGGGAGCTGTTTTTT
CDR3: CASTGQGAGGELFF

D: NA
size: few
V: TRBV18
J: TRBJ1-4
DNA: TGTGCCAGCTCACCGGTGGAGGGGACGGCTAATGAAAAACTGTTTTTT
CDR3: CASSPVEGTANEKLFF

D: NA
size: NA
V: TRBV29-1
J: TRBJ1-2
DNA: TGCAGCGTTGAAGACACCCAATATGGCTACACCTTC
CDR3: CSVEDTQYGYTF

D: NA
size: few
V: TRBV6-5
J: TRBJ1-1
DNA: TGTGCCAGTCGACGAGCGCAGGAAGCTTTCTTT
CDR3: CASRRAQEAFF

D: NA
size: NA
V: TRBV10-3
J: TRBJ2-7
DNA: TGTGCCATCAGTGGGGTAGACTCCTACGAGCAGTACTTC
CDR3: CAISGVDSYEQYF

D: NA
size: NA
V: TRBV29-1
J: TRBJ1-2
DNA: TGCAGCGTGATGACAGGATTCTATGGCTACACCTTC
CDR3: CSVMTGFYGYTF

D: NA
size: NA
V: TRBV5-1
J: TRBJ2-1
DNA: TGCGCCAGCGGTCGGTGGTCAGCGGCCTACAATGAGCAGTTCTTC
CDR3: CASGRWSAAYNEQFF

D: TRBD2
size: NA
V: TRBV30
J: TRBJ2-2
DNA: TGTGCCTGGACTCAGACTAGCGTACCCACCGGGGAGCTGTTTTTT
CDR3: CAWTQTSVPTGELFF

D: NA
size: NA
V: TRBV18
J: TRBJ1-2
DNA: TGTGCCAGCTCACCACCGAGAGGGCAAGTCTATGGCTACACCTTC
CDR3: CASSPPRGQVYGYTF

D: NA
size: few
V: TRBV5-6
J: TRBJ2-4
DNA: TGTGCCAGCAGCTTGGGAGGGTTACTAGCCAAAAACATTCAGTACTTC
CDR3: CASSLGGLLAKNIQYF

D: NA
size: NA
V: TRBV6-5
J: TRBJ2-7
DNA: TGTGCCAGCAGGCTGGCGGGAACAAGGGACGAGCAGTACTTC
CDR3: CASRLAGTRDEQYF

D: NA
size: few
V: TRBV6-1
J: TRBJ2-7
DNA: TGTGCCAGCCGATATCGGGGAACCTACGAGCAGTACTTC
CDR3: CASRYRGTYEQYF

D: TRBD2
size: NA
V: TRBV2
J: TRBJ2-1
DNA: TGTGCCAGCAGTGAGTCGTACACTAGCGGGGCTAATGAGCAGTTCTTC
CDR3: CASSESYTSGANEQFF

D: NA
size: few
V: TRBV29-1
J: TRBJ1-4
DNA: TGCAGCGTTGAACCCGTGGGGGACGAAGCGAAACTGTTTTTT
CDR3: CSVEPVGDEAKLFF

D: NA
size: few
V: TRBV30
J: TRBJ1-1
DNA: TGTGCCTGGAGTTTCTCAGGGTGGGGTACTGAAGCTTTCTTT
CDR3: CAWSFSGWGTEAFF

D: TRBD2
size: few
V: TRBV11-2
J: TRBJ2-3
DNA: TGTGCCAGCAGCTTTCAGTGGTCTGGGACTAGCGAGAAAGGAGATACGCAGTATTTT
CDR3: CASSFQWSGTSEKGDTQYF

D: NA
size: NA
V: TRBV6-1
J: TRBJ1-2
DNA: TGTGCCAGCAGCAACGTGGGCTTGGGCGGCTACACCTTC
CDR3: CASSNVGLGGYTF

D: TRBD1
size: NA
V: TRBV29-1
J: TRBJ2-7
DNA: TGCAGCGTTGAAAGCCCCGGGACAGGGGCCTACGAGCAGTACTTC
CDR3: CSVESPGTGAYEQYF

D: NA
size: NA
V: TRBV15
J: TRBJ1-4
DNA: TGTGCCACCAGCAGAGATCTATGGGAAAAACTGTTTTTT
CDR3: CATSRDLWEKLFF

D: NA
size: NA
V: TRBV15
J: TRBJ2-7
DNA: TGTGCCACCAGCGAGGGGAAAAGGGGCTACGAGCAGTACTTC
CDR3: CATSEGKRGYEQYF

D: NA
size: NA
V: TRBV2
J: TRBJ2-5
DNA: TGTGCCAGCACCGGGTCGGAGACCCAGTACTTC
CDR3: CASTGSETQYF

D: NA
size: NA
V: TRBV30
J: TRBJ1-4
DNA: TGTGCCTGGAGTGTACAAGCAGGGCGTTTTGATGAAAAACTGTTTTTT
CDR3: CAWSVQAGRFDEKLFF

D: NA
size: few
V: TRBV15
J: TRBJ2-3
DNA: TGTGCCACCCAATTTCCCGGCACAGATACGCAGTATTTT
CDR3: CATQFPGTDTQYF

D: TRBD2
size: NA
V: TRBV18
J: TRBJ2-7
DNA: TGTGCCAGCTCACCACGCGGTAGCGGGAGTCCCTCCTCCTACGAGCAGTACTTC
CDR3: CASSPRGSGSPSSYEQYF

D: NA
size: NA
V: TRBV2
J: TRBJ2-7
DNA: TGTGCCAGCAGTGAAGAACGGGTGCCTTCCAACGAGCAGTACTTC
CDR3: CASSEERVPSNEQYF

D: TRBD1
size: few
V: TRBV2
J: TRBJ1-5
DNA: TGTGCCAGCAAGGGACAGGGGATGAGCAATCAGCCCCAGCATTTT
CDR3: CASKGQGMSNQPQHF

D: NA
size: NA
V: TRBV12-5
J: TRBJ2-5
DNA: TGTGCTAGTGGCCAAGGGACCTTATTAGAGACCCAGTACTTC
CDR3: CASGQGTLLETQYF

D: NA
size: once
V: TRBV6-6
J: TRBJ2-3
DNA: TGTGCCAGCAGTTACGGGGGGTACGGAGATACGCAGTATTTT
CDR3: CASSYGGYGDTQYF

D: NA
size: NA
V: TRBV30
J: TRBJ2-5
DNA: TGTGCCTCGGCGCAGGGGAAGACCCAGTACTTC
CDR3: CASAQGKTQYF

D: NA
size: NA
V: TRBV5-4
J: TRBJ2-3
DNA: TGTGCCAGCAGCTTGTACCATACGGTATCAGATACGCAGTATTTT
CDR3: CASSLYHTVSDTQYF

D: NA
size: NA
V: TRBV2
J: TRBJ2-2
DNA: TGTGCCAGCAGTCCCCTAGAGCGCGGGGAGCTGTTTTTT
CDR3: CASSPLERGELFF

D: TRBD2
size: NA
V: TRBV4-1
J: TRBJ2-7
DNA: TGCGCCAGCAGCCCCGCGGGGGGATTCGGCGAGCAGTACTTC
CDR3: CASSPAGGFGEQYF

D: NA
size: NA
V: TRBV29-1
J: TRBJ2-7
DNA: TGCAGCGTTGAAGATGGTGTAGGCTCCTACGAGCAGTACTTC
CDR3: CSVEDGVGSYEQYF

D: NA
size: NA
V: TRBV7-3
J: TRBJ1-6
DNA: TGTGCCAGCAGCTTCGGGACGGCAAATTCACCCCTCCACTTT
CDR3: CASSFGTANSPLHF

D: TRBD1
size: NA
V: TRBV7-8
J: TRBJ2-7
DNA: TGTGCCAGCAGCTCCAGGACAGGGCAGGGTGGCGAGCAGTACTTC
CDR3: CASSSRTGQGGEQYF

D: TRBD1
size: few
V: TRBV6-5
J: TRBJ1-2
DNA: TGTGCCAGCGGGGGGACAGGGGGCGGCTATGGCTACACCTTC
CDR3: CASGGTGGGYGYTF

D: NA
size: NA
V: TRBV15
J: TRBJ1-6
DNA: TGTGCCACCAGCAGAGGACAGGCCCAGAATTCACCCCTCCACTTT
CDR3: CATSRGQAQNSPLHF

D: NA
size: NA
V: TRBV30
J: TRBJ1-1
DNA: TGTGCCTGGAGTGTTCTGGACGGCCTGAACACTGAAGCTTTCTTT
CDR3: CAWSVLDGLNTEAFF

D: TRBD1
size: NA
V: TRBV11-2
J: TRBJ1-2
DNA: TGTGCCAGCAGACATAACACAGGGGCCTATGGCTACACCTTC
CDR3: CASRHNTGAYGYTF

D: NA
size: NA
V: TRBV29-1
J: TRBJ2-4
DNA: TGCAGCGTTGCGGGTCTAGCCGTTAACATTCAGTACTTC
CDR3: CSVAGLAVNIQYF

D: NA
size: NA
V: TRBV6-5
J: TRBJ2-6
DNA: TGTGCCAGCAGGGGAGGGGGTTCTGGGGCCAACGTCCTGACTTTC
CDR3: CASRGGGSGANVLTF

D: NA
size: few
V: TRBV7-9
J: TRBJ1-1
DNA: TGTGCCAGCAGCCGGAACACTGAAGCTTTCTTT
CDR3: CASSRNTEAFF

D: NA
size: NA
V: TRBV19
J: TRBJ2-7
DNA: TGTGCCGCCCGCGGAACAGTCTACGAGCAGTACTTC
CDR3: CAARGTVYEQYF

D: NA
size: NA
V: TRBV5-1
J: TRBJ2-6
DNA: TGCGCCAGCAGCCGCCAGGGTAGTGCCGGGGCCAACGTCCTGACTTTC
CDR3: CASSRQGSAGANVLTF

D: NA
size: NA
V: TRBV9
J: TRBJ2-3
DNA: TGTGCCAGCAGCGTAGAGGTGGGGAGGGATACGCAGTATTTT
CDR3: CASSVEVGRDTQYF